Listed below are T cell receptor beta chains from one sample, sequenced in a study of shared clonotypes between healthy human individuals. Using immunoSEQ multiplex PCR, the repertoire was profiled, and TCRdb retains in-frame clones only, with some absent. The sample has some 1,600,000 clones; approximately 98% are singletons. The sequenced sample was naive CD4+ T cells sorted from blood. The source is a man aged 25 to 40 in good health. CDR3s include the opening cysteine and the closing phenylalanine or tryptophan. A D gene is named only where the DNA matches it firmly.

D gene	V gene	J gene	CDR3 DNA	CDR3 protein
TRBD1	TRBV28	TRBJ2-3	TGTGCCAGCAGTACCCGGGACAGGGACTACACAGATACGCAGTATTTT	CASSTRDRDYTDTQYF
NA	TRBV10-1	TRBJ2-6	TGCGCCAGCAGTTCTGGGGCCAACGTCCTGACTTTC	CASSSGANVLTF
NA	TRBV29-1	TRBJ2-1	TGCAGCGTTGAAGGCCTCACGTACAATGAGCAGTTCTTC	CSVEGLTYNEQFF
TRBD1	TRBV9	TRBJ1-3	TGTGCCAGCAGCGTAGCTACAGGGACAGGTGGAAACACCATATATTTT	CASSVATGTGGNTIYF
NA	TRBV7-2	TRBJ2-1	TGTGCCAGCAGCTTAGCATGGGACGAGCAGTTCTTC	CASSLAWDEQFF
NA	TRBV25-1	TRBJ2-7	TGTGCCAGCAGCAGGGCCGACGAGCAGTACTTC	CASSRADEQYF
TRBD1	TRBV7-8	TRBJ2-7	TGTGCCAGCAGCCGGGGACAGGGAGGAGCCTACGAGCAGTACTTC	CASSRGQGGAYEQYF
TRBD1	TRBV4-1	TRBJ1-5	TGCGCCAGCAGCCAAGATAATTTTGCGGGACAGGGCAATCAGCCCCAGCATTTT	CASSQDNFAGQGNQPQHF
NA	TRBV9	TRBJ2-1	TGTGCCAGCAGCGCGCTCTTGGATGAGCAGTTCTTC	CASSALLDEQFF
NA	TRBV4-2	TRBJ2-7	TGTGCCAGCAGCCCGGGACCGGACCCCCTCTACGAGCAGTACTTC	CASSPGPDPLYEQYF
NA	TRBV19	TRBJ1-5	TGTGCCAGTAGCCTTACTTCCGGTGGTCAGCCCCAGCATTTT	CASSLTSGGQPQHF
TRBD1	TRBV11-3	TRBJ2-7	TGTGCCAGCAGCTTAGATCCGACAGGGGCCGAGCAGTACTTC	CASSLDPTGAEQYF
TRBD1	TRBV14	TRBJ2-2	TGTGCCAGCAGCCAGAGACAGGGGGCCCCCACCGGGGAGCTGTTTTTT	CASSQRQGAPTGELFF
NA	TRBV18	TRBJ2-7	TGTGCCAGCTCACCTACAGGTCTACGGGAGCAGTACTTC	CASSPTGLREQYF
NA	TRBV15	TRBJ2-1	TGTGCCACCAGCATTTCCGGTTCCTACAATGAGCAGTTCTTC	CATSISGSYNEQFF
NA	TRBV29-1	TRBJ1-2	TGCAGCGTTGATGGTTTTTCAAGAGGGCTCGGAGACTATGGCTACACCTTC	CSVDGFSRGLGDYGYTF
NA	TRBV28	TRBJ1-2	TGTGCCAGCATTTACCTTGGAGGAGGGAACTATGGCTACACCTTC	CASIYLGGGNYGYTF
NA	TRBV7-2	TRBJ2-3	TGTGCCAGCAGCTTCACAGGTTACCCTAGCACAGATACGCAGTATTTT	CASSFTGYPSTDTQYF
TRBD2	TRBV7-3	TRBJ2-1	TGTGCCAGCAGCGTCCAAGGTGGGGCGGGAGGATACAATGAGCAGTTCTTC	CASSVQGGAGGYNEQFF
TRBD1	TRBV18	TRBJ1-1	TGTGCCAGCTCGCCTAAGTCCGGGACAGGGGGGGAGAGCACTGAAGCTTTCTTT	CASSPKSGTGGESTEAFF
NA	TRBV11-2	TRBJ1-2	TGTGCCAGCAGTCCAGGGGTTTCTGGCTACACCTTC	CASSPGVSGYTF
TRBD1	TRBV2	TRBJ2-2	TGTGCCAGCAGTGAGGACAGGACAAGCACCGGGGAGCTGTTTTTT	CASSEDRTSTGELFF
NA	TRBV6-6	TRBJ2-1	TGTGCCAGCAGTCTCCGCCGACTAGAGTATGAGCAGTTCTTC	CASSLRRLEYEQFF
TRBD2	TRBV29-1	TRBJ2-1	TGCAGCGTTGTCCCGGGAGCGGGAGGATCCTACAATGAGCAGTTCTTC	CSVVPGAGGSYNEQFF
NA	TRBV4-1	TRBJ2-2	TGCGCCAGCAGCCAACCAGGGGCCTTCACCGGGGAGCTGTTTTTT	CASSQPGAFTGELFF